This TCR beta chain is drawn from a study of shared clonotypes between healthy human individuals. About the study: Plates per donor: three CD4 naive, three CD4 memory, two CD8 naive, one CD8 memory. General study results and limits: Only blood underwent sampling, and tissue repertoires likely differ. Larger richness was generally estimated for naive than memory subsets.

CD45RO-negative, CCR7-selected cells formed the naive CD8 fraction, which excluded terminally differentiated effector memory CD45RA+ cells. The trim removed 4 bases at V and 3 bases at J, leaving 9 bases unmatched. The CDR3 totals 15 residues. Germline-derived CDR1 and CDR2 are SGHRS and YFSETQ. As regards this clone: The antigen is not known.

The study ran the assay at deep level. Profiling relied on immunoSEQ multiplex PCR, and the TCRdb table lists in-frame clones only, not all of them. This sample has 550,000 to 750,000 clones, with roughly 95% found just once. Sequencing was carried out using naive CD8+ T cells sorted from blood. This rearrangement joins TRBV5-1 to TRBJ1-1; 7 nucleotides line up with TRBD1. The origin of this receptor is a woman aged 30 to 39 in good health. The CDR3 DNA sequence: TGCGCCAGCAGCAGCACAGGGGAGGGATACACTGAAGCTTTCTTT. This gives the protein CASSSTGEGYTEAFF.